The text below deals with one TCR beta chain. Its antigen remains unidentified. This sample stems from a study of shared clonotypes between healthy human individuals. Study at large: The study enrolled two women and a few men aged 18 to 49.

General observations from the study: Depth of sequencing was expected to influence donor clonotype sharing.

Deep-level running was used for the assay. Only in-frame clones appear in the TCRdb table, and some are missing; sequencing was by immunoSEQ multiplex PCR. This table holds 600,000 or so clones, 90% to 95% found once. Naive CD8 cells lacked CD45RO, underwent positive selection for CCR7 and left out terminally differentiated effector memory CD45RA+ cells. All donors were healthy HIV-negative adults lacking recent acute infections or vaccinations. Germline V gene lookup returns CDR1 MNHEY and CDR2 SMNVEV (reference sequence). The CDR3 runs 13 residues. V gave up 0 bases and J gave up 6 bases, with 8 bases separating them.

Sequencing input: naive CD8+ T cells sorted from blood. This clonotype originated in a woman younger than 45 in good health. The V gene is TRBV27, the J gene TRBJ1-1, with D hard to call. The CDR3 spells CASSLSQTAEAFF. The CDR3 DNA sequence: TGTGCCAGCAGTTTATCTCAGACGGCTGAAGCTTTCTTT.